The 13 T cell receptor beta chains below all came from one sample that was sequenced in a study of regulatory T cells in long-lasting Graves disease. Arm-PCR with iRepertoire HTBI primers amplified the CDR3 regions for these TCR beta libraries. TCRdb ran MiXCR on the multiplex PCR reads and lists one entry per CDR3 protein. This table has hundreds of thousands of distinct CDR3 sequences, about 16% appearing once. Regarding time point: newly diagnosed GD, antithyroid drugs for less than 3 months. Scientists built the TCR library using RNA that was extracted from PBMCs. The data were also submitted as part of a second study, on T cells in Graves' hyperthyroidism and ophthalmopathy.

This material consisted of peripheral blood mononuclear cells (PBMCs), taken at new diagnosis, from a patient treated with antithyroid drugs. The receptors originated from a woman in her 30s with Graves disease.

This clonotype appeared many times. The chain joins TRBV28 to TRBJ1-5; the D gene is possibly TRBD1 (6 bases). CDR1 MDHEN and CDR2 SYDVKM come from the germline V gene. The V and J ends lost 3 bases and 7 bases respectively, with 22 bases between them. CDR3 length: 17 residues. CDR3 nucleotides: TGTGCCAGCAGTTTTGGGGGGCTGGAGGGATGGAACCAGCCCCAGCATTTT. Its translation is CASSFGGLEGWNQPQHF.

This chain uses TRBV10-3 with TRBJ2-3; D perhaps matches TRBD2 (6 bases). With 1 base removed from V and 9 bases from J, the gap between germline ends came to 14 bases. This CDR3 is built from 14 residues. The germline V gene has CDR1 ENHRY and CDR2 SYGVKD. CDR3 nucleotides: TGTGCCATCAGTGAGTTTGAGGTTACTAGCACGCAGTATTTT. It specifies CAISEFEVTSTQYF.

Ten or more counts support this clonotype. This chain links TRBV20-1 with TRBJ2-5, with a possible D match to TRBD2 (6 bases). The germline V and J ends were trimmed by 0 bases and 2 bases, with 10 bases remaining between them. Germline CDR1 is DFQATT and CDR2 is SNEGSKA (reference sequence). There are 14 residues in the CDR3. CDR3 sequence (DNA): TGCAGTGCTAGAGAGGGAGGCTCACAAGAGACCCAGTACTTC. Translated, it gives CSAREGGSQETQYF.

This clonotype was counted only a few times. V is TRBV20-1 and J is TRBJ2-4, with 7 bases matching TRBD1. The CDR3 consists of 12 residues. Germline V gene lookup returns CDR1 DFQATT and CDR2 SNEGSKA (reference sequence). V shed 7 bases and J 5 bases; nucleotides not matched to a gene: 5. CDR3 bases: TGCAGTGAACAGGGGCGCGAAAACATTCAGTACTTC. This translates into CSEQGRENIQYF.

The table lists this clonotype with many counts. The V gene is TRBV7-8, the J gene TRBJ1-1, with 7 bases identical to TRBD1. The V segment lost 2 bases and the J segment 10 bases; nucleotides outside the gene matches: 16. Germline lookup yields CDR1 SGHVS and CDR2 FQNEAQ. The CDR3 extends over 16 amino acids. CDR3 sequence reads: CASSLSPTGISGVAFF. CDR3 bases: TGTGCCAGCAGCTTATCCCCGACAGGGATAAGTGGTGTAGCTTTCTTT.

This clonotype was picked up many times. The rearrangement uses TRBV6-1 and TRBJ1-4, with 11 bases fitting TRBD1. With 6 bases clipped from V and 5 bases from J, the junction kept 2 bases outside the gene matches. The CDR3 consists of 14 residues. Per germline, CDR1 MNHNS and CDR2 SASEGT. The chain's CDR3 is CASRGQGENEKLFF. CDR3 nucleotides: TGTGCCAGCAGGGGACAGGGGGAGAATGAAAAACTGTTTTTT.

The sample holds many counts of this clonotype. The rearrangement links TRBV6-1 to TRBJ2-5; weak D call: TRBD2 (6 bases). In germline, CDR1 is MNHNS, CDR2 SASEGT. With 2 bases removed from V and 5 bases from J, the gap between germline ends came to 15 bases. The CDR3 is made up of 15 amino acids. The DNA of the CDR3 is TGTGCCAGCAGTGAAATGTTGTTAGGAGGGGAGACCCAGTACTTC. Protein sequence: CASSEMLLGGETQYF.

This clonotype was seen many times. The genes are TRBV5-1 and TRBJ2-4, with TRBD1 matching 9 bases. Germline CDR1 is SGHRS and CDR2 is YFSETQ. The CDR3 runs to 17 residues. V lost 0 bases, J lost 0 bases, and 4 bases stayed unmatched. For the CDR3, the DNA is TGCGCCAGCAGCTTGGGCCGACAGGGGGTAGCCAAAAACATTCAGTACTTC. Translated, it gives CASSLGRQGVAKNIQYF.

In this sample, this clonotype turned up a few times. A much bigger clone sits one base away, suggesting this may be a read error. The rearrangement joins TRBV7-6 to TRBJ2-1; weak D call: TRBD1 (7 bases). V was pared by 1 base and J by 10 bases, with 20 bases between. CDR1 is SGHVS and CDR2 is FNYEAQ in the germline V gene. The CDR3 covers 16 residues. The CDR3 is CASSLGTNGTAGEQFF. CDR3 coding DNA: TGTGCCAGCAGCTTAGGGACTAACGGGACAGCAGGGGAGCAGTTCTTC.

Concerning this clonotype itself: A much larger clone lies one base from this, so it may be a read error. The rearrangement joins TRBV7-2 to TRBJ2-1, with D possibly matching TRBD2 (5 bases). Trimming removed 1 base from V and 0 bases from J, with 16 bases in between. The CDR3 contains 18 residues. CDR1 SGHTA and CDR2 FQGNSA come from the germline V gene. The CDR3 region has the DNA TGTGCCAGCAGCTTAGTGGGTGGCGGGCAAAGCTCCTACAATGAGCAGTTCTTC. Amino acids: CASSLVGGGQSSYNEQFF.

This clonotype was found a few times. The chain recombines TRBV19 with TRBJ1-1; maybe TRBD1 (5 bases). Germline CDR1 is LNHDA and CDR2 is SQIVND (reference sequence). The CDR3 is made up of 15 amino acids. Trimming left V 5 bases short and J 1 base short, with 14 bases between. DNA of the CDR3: TGTGCCAGTAGTCCGCGGACGGGGCCGAACACTGAAGCTTTCTTT. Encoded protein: CASSPRTGPNTEAFF.

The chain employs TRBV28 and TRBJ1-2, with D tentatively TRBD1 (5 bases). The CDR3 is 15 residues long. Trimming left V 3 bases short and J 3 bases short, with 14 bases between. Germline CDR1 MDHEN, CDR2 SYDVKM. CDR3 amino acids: CASSLGGLEDYGYTF. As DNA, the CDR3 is TGTGCCAGCAGTTTGGGGGGTCTTGAGGACTATGGCTACACCTTC.

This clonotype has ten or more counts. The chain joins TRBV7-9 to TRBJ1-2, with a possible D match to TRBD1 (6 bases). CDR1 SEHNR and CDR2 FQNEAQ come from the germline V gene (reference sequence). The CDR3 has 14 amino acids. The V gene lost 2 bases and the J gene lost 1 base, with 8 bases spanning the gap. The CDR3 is CASSLKGGNYGYTF. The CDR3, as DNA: TGTGCCAGCAGCTTAAAAGGGGGTAACTATGGCTACACCTTC.